This T cell receptor (beta chain) was obtained from a study of T cells in Graves' hyperthyroidism and ophthalmopathy (dated by TCRdb to about 2019). About the study as a whole: Peripheral blood was collected at initial diagnosis, before any treatment. A discovery cohort of about a hundred patients, approximately 44 with Graves' ophthalmopathy and 55 to 65 with stable Graves' hyperthyroidism, was used to find distinguishing TCR V-J signatures. Prospective prediction of ophthalmopathy was tested in an independent validation cohort of approximately 19 hyperthyroidism patients and 17 patients who later progressed to ophthalmopathy. The 75 to 100 discovery patients were divided at random into training and test sets in a 7:3 ratio. Thyroid tissue and blood T-cell repertoires from about six Graves' hyperthyroidism patients were also compared in the study. Following sampling, methimazole starting at 30 mg daily was given to hyperthyroidism patients, and high-dose intravenous methylprednisolone was given to ophthalmopathy patients. The paper describes TCR Vbeta CDR3 sequencing of 135 peripheral blood samples, made up of 43 ophthalmopathy patients, more than 70 hyperthyroidism patients and about 17 progressor patients. Broad study findings and their caveats: Most expanded thyroid clonotypes (frequency above 0.001) were also detected in blood, a finding suggesting that blood repertoires may reflect thyroid immune responses. A 13 V-J signature model separated ophthalmopathy from stable hyperthyroidism, with roughly 88% sensitivity and roughly 81% specificity in cross-validation and 80%/75% in testing. Sample size was not statistically predetermined, and investigators were not blinded to group allocation. In validation, the model predicted progression to ophthalmopathy a median of about 6.5 months before onset, with over 60% sensitivity and about 75% specificity.

This clonotype was observed at least ten times. Its specific antigen is unknown. No quality values exist for individual bases; no much larger clone is one base distant. V is pared back by 3 bases and J by 6 bases, with 13 bases lying between the germline termini. Measured from the cysteine to the phenylalanine, the CDR3 is 14 residues long. Only the CDR3 DNA stays, 42 bases, in frame from base 1. TCR beta CDR3 regions were amplified from RNA transcripts. For the first round of RT-PCR on the TCR CDR3, the HTBI primer set was used together with the Qiagen OneStep RT-PCR kit. A second multiplex PCR round built the libraries, followed by size selection and purification. Sequencing of the libraries was done on an Illumina HiSeq2000 using paired-end 100 bp reads. From the authors' description of their analysis: SOAPnuke was used to process the raw data, with reads discarded if the reads contained adapters or uncalled bases, had a mean Phred below 15, or lacked an exact constant-primer or identifier match. High-quality paired reads were merged using COPE v1.2.5, and each unique nucleotide sequence was defined as a clonotype. Clonotypes were aligned to IMGT TRBV, TRBD and TRBJ reference segments using MiTCR v1.1. The analysis was restricted to V-J combinations with a frequency above 0.0001, which together covered 99.2% of the repertoires. A TCS score was defined as the ratio between F50 (clonal expansion) and ExV (chaos), using BLOSUM62-based TCRdist between CDR3 peptides within each V-J. Welch's t-statistics and random forest reduced roughly 500 V-J features to 13, which were used in a naive Bayes classifier (R e1071). Using fastp trimming at Q25 and MiXCR clonotype assembly, TCRdb reanalyzed the public sequencing data and kept in-frame beta chains. All rows with the same CDR3 protein become a single entry with the most common DNA and genes. TCRdb, rather than the study authors, made the V and J calls. The sample records approximately 400,000 distinct CDR3 sequences, around 16% of which are singletons. Roughly 15% of the sample is held by the ten biggest clonotypes.

Stable Graves' hyperthyroidism was defined as the absence of progression to ophthalmopathy over 18 months of follow-up. The hyperthyroidism patients were between 18 and 65 years old and newly diagnosed, with a disease duration of less than 2 months. Any patient with an uncontrolled infection, another autoimmune disease, pregnancy or lactation was excluded. Clinical symptoms, serum thyroxine and TRAb, thyroid ultrasound, and orbital computed tomography formed the basis for the diagnoses. PBMCs were separated from roughly 10 ml of fresh peripheral blood using Ficoll-Paque density gradient centrifugation. Total RNA was extracted with Trizol reagent, and quality was checked on an Agilent 2100 Bioanalyzer.

This TCR was sampled from a woman younger than 35 with Graves' hyperthyroidism. Recombination connected TRBV12-3 or TRBV12-4 to TRBJ2-3; the D gene is perhaps TRBD1, on 6 matching bases. The sample was blood. At the DNA level, the sequence is TGTGCCAGCAGTTTCACCCTGCAGGGGGATACGCAGTATTTT. The translation is CASSFTLQGDTQYF.